This TCR beta chain was captured in a study of STAT3 mutations in large granular lymphocyte leukemia. About the study: Roughly half of the longitudinally sequenced T-LGLL patients carried detectable canonical activating STAT3 mutations. Immunosuppressive therapy was given to more than half of T-LGLL patients. General study points: No sample exists from the first appearance of each clone. All newly emerging clones after therapy were STAT3 wild type. Every T-cell large granular lymphocyte leukemia patient had at least one immunodominant TCR beta clonotype.

Sequencing used immunoSEQ multiplex PCR; TCRdb keeps in-frame clones, though not all of them. Of about 6,700 clones listed, less than 60% were seen once; the top ten hold roughly three quarters. This clone was detected a few times. Its specificity is not known. This CDR3 is 14 amino acids long. The V end lost 0 bases, the J end lost 7 bases, and 8 bases lay between the germline ends. The germline gives CDR1 SGDLS, CDR2 YYNGEE. This TCR derives from a boy younger than 18 with T-cell large granular lymphocyte leukemia. Some clones in this sample may be carry-over from other donors' samples. The material sequenced was peripheral blood mononuclear cells. The chain couples TRBV9 to TRBJ1-6; D call uncertain. CDR3 DNA: TGTGCCAGCAGCGTAGCTTTCGGGAATTCACCCCTCCACTTT. This codes for CASSVAFGNSPLHF.